What follows are 14 T cell receptor beta chains derived from one specimen sequenced in a study of blood T cell repertoires in COVID-19. Clones were sequenced by immunoSEQ multiplex PCR, and TCRdb holds only the in-frame ones, with some missing. Among tens of thousands of clones listed, under 85% were seen once. Sequencing used peripheral blood. The source of these receptors is a man between 60 and 70 years old with acute or convalescent COVID-19.

The rearrangement links TRBV11-2 to TRBJ1-1; D may be TRBD1 (6 bases). Germline V CDR1 and CDR2: SGHAT, FQNNGV. The germline V and J ends were trimmed by 3 bases and 8 bases, with 10 bases remaining between them. This CDR3 is 12 amino acids long. As DNA, the CDR3 is TGTGCCAGCAGCTTGCTTGGACAGGAAGCTTTCTTT. The encoded protein is CASSLLGQEAFF.

The V call is TRBV5-6, the J call TRBJ2-7; 8 bases map to TRBD1. Germline assignment: CDR1 SGHDT and CDR2 YYEEEE. Trimming cost V 3 bases and J 0 bases; bases outside gene matches: 11. The CDR3 extends over 17 amino acids. The DNA for the CDR3 is TGTGCCAGCAGCTCTCCCGGGACAGGAATTAGCTCCTACGAGCAGTACTTC. Protein product: CASSSPGTGISSYEQYF.

This chain joins TRBV7-2 and TRBJ2-7; 8 nucleotides align to TRBD2. After removal of 4 bases from V and 2 bases from J, the junction contained 4 bases not matched to a gene. The germline gives CDR1 SGHTA, CDR2 FQGNSA. CDR3 size: 14 residues. CDR3 nucleotides: TGTGCCAGCAGCTACGGGGGGGGTCCCTACGAGCAGTACTTC. Amino acid sequence: CASSYGGGPYEQYF.

V and J are TRBV18 and TRBJ1-2; 8 nucleotides agree with TRBD1. Germline CDR1 is KGHSH and CDR2 is LQKENI. The length of the CDR3 is 16 residues. V shed 3 bases, J shed 2 bases, and the junction held 8 bases outside the gene matches. The chain's CDR3 is CASSPRQGWGNYGYTF. For the CDR3, the DNA is TGTGCCAGCTCACCGCGACAGGGGTGGGGAAACTATGGCTACACCTTC.

The rearrangement joins TRBV28 to TRBJ1-4, with a possible D match to TRBD1 (6 bases). In germline, CDR1 is MDHEN, CDR2 SYDVKM. This CDR3 spans 17 amino acids. V was clipped by 5 bases and J by 0 bases, with 16 bases between them. Written as DNA, the CDR3 is TGTGCCAGCAGTGTCTACAGGGTGATGGCAACTAATGAAAAACTGTTTTTT. It yields the protein CASSVYRVMATNEKLFF.

The V and J genes are TRBV7-7 and TRBJ2-5; D not certain. Germline V gives CDR1 SSHAT, CDR2 FNYEAQ (reference sequence). V was clipped by 5 bases and J by 5 bases, with 15 bases between them. The CDR3 has 14 amino acids. The DNA of the CDR3 is TGTGCCAGCAGCGTAGGCTCGGCCGGGGAGACCCAGTACTTC. Its protein is CASSVGSAGETQYF.

The genes are TRBV18 and TRBJ1-1; tentatively, D is TRBD1 (6 bases). The germline V gene encodes CDR1 KGHSH and CDR2 LQKENI. The CDR3 runs to 15 residues. Deletions cut 0 bases from V and 0 bases from J, with 8 bases between. The DNA of the CDR3 is TGTGCCAGCTCACCACCTGCAGGGGTGAACACTGAAGCTTTCTTT. Translating it yields CASSPPAGVNTEAFF.

The rearrangement uses TRBV4-3 and TRBJ2-2; 8 bases are shared with TRBD2. The V gene's germline CDR1 is LGHNA and CDR2 YSLEER. V was pared by 2 bases and J by 8 bases, with 1 base of the junction left unmatched. The CDR3 is 13 amino acids. The CDR3 DNA is TGCGCCAGCAGCCAAATAGCGGGGGGGGAGCTGTTTTTT. It is translated as CASSQIAGGELFF.

The chain recombines TRBV7-2 with TRBJ1-3; tentatively, D is TRBD1 (6 bases). This CDR3 is built from 15 residues. The germline V gene encodes CDR1 SGHTA and CDR2 FQGNSA. Deletions cut 5 bases from V and 4 bases from J, with 15 bases between. The CDR3 loop reads CASSGNTGTGNTIYF. The DNA for the CDR3 is TGTGCCAGCAGCGGCAATACAGGGACAGGAAACACCATATATTTT.

This rearrangement joins TRBV2 to TRBJ2-5; the match to TRBD1 covers 10 bases. CDR1 is SNHLY, CDR2 FYNNEI, per germline. The CDR3 has 16 residues. V lost 8 bases and J lost 2; bases outside the gene matches: 11. This CDR3 is CASDRQGARRQETQYF. CDR3 bases: TGTGCCAGCGATAGACAGGGGGCGCGGAGACAAGAGACCCAGTACTTC. Full variable domain (rest looked up from reference TRBV2 and TRBJ2-5): EPEVTQTPSHQVTQMGQEVILRCVPISNHLYFYWYRQILGQKVEFLVSFYNNEISEKSEIFDDQFSVERPDGSNFTLKIRSTKLEDSAMYFCASDRQGARRQETQYFGPGTRLLVL.

This clone was observed once. V is TRBV6-5 and J is TRBJ1-2, with 8 bases lining up with TRBD1. The CDR3 is 14 amino acids. Unmatched junction bases numbered 7, after V lost 2 bases and J lost 8 bases. Germline-derived CDR1 and CDR2 are MNHEY and SVGAGI. The CDR3 sequence is CASSYVNRGNGYTF. CDR3 in DNA: TGTGCCAGCAGTTACGTGAACAGGGGGAACGGCTACACCTTC.

This rearrangement joins TRBV5-1 to TRBJ2-5; TRBD1 might be the D (5 bases). V lost 1 base to trimming and J lost 5 bases, with 9 bases between them. The CDR3 is 13 residues long. Germline V gene lookup returns CDR1 SGHRS and CDR2 YFSETQ. The CDR3 DNA is TGCGCCAGCAGCTTGATGGCAGGGGAGACCCAGTACTTC. Amino acids: CASSLMAGETQYF.

This clone turned up a few times. The rearrangement links TRBV3-1 (or the pseudogene TRBV3-2) to TRBJ2-1; no firm D call. There are 14 residues in the CDR3. Germline CDR1 reads LGHDT; CDR2 reads YNNKEL (reference sequence). With 3 bases removed from V and 6 bases from J, the gap between germline ends came to 12 bases. This chain's CDR3 is CASSQSASPNEQFF. The CDR3 region has the DNA TGTGCCAGCAGCCAGTCGGCTAGTCCCAATGAGCAGTTCTTC.

The rearrangement joins TRBV6-5 to TRBJ1-2; possible D gene TRBD1, 5 bases. CDR3 length: 14 residues. CDR1 and CDR2 (germline): MNHEY, SVGAGI. Trimming left V 5 bases short and J 6 bases short, with 16 bases between. DNA for the CDR3: TGTGCCAGCAGTCGGCGGGGTGGGGCCAATGGCTACACCTTC. Protein product: CASSRRGGANGYTF.